This entry lists 7 T cell receptor beta chains sequenced from one sample in a study of OX40 agonist ivuxolimab in advanced cancers. The protocol was immunoSEQ multiplex PCR, while the TCRdb copy is restricted to in-frame clones and leaves out a portion. The sample shows approximately 82,000 clones, about 85% of them seen only once. The material sequenced was CD4+ or CD8+ T cells sorted from blood, taken in a trial of the OX40 agonist ivuxolimab. These receptors all come from an adult with an advanced solid tumor such as melanoma, head and neck, liver or kidney cancer.

The J gene is TRBJ1-5, the V gene TRBV6-1; possibly TRBD1 for D (6 bases). Germline loops: CDR1 MNHNS, CDR2 SASEGT. The CDR3 has 13 residues. The V end was cut by 8 bases, the J end by 5 bases, with 13 bases between. The CDR3 DNA is TGTGCCAGCGGTACAGGGTATTATCAGCCCCAGCATTTT. Protein product: CASGTGYYQPQHF.

The chain joins TRBV7-7 to TRBJ2-1; 10 bases are a match to TRBD1. The CDR3 runs to 15 residues. Trimming removed 0 bases from V and 13 bases from J; junction bases left unmatched: 9. Germline V lookup: CDR1 SSHAT, CDR2 FNYEAQ (reference sequence). The DNA for the CDR3 is TGTGCCAGCAGCTTAGCCCCCGGGACAGGGGAATTTCAGTTCTTC. Its translation is CASSLAPGTGEFQFF. Using reference TRBV7-7 and TRBJ2-1 for the parts outside the CDR3, the full variable domain is GAGVSQSPRYKVTKRGQDVTLRCDPISSHATLYWYQQALGQGPEFLTYFNYEAQPDKSGLPSDRFSAERPEGSISTLTIQRTEQRDSAMYRCASSLAPGTGEFQFFGPGTRLTVL.

The chain has TRBV7-8 and TRBJ2-1, with D uncertain. V was clipped by 1 base and J by 4 bases, with 8 bases between them. CDR1 is SGHVS and CDR2 is FQNEAQ in the germline V gene. The length of the CDR3 is 14 residues. CDR3 protein: CASSLEGRYNEQFF. The CDR3 DNA is TGTGCCAGCAGCTTAGAGGGCCGTTACAATGAGCAGTTCTTC.

The genes are TRBV6-1 and TRBJ1-5; D is perhaps TRBD1 (5 bases). V dropped 6 bases and J dropped 4 bases, with 16 bases sitting between them. The germline gives CDR1 MNHNS, CDR2 SASEGT. This CDR3 has 15 amino acids. CDR3 region: CASSPPGRPNQPQHF. The CDR3 bases are TGTGCCAGCAGCCCTCCGGGACGACCGAATCAGCCCCAGCATTTT.

For the CDR3, the DNA is TGTGCCAGCAGCTTAGAAGGCGAGACCCAGTACTTC. Protein sequence: CASSLEGETQYF. The gene calls are TRBV11-2 and TRBJ2-5; D ambiguous. Trimming left V 0 bases short and J 5 bases short, with 4 bases between. Germline V lookup: CDR1 SGHAT, CDR2 FQNNGV. The length of the CDR3 is 12 residues.

With regard to this clone: The same CDR3 arises from other DNA sequences in this sample as well. J is TRBJ2-1 and V is TRBV6-5, with 7 bases identical to TRBD1. Germline values: CDR1 MNHEY, CDR2 SVGAGI. With V trimmed by 2 bases and J by 2 bases, 0 bases remained unmatched. The CDR3 is made up of 14 amino acids. Here the CDR3 reads CASSYRGPYNEQFF. The CDR3 nucleotides read TGTGCCAGCAGTTACAGGGGGCCCTACAATGAGCAGTTCTTC.

This chain uses TRBV19 with TRBJ1-5, with D tentatively TRBD1 (6 bases). The germline V and J ends were trimmed by 3 bases and 1 base, with 16 bases remaining between them. The V gene's germline CDR1 is LNHDA and CDR2 SQIVND (reference sequence). The CDR3 runs 17 residues. The CDR3 sequence is CASSMGEGRGSNQPQHF. CDR3 DNA: TGTGCCAGTAGTATGGGGGAGGGCAGGGGAAGCAATCAGCCCCAGCATTTT. Looking up the rest from reference TRBV19 and TRBJ1-5 gives the full variable domain: DGGITQSPKYLFRKEGQNVTLSCEQNLNHDAMYWYRQDPGQGLRLIYYSQIVNDFQKGDIAEGYSVSREKKESFPLTVTSAQKNPTAFYLCASSMGEGRGSNQPQHFGDGTRLSIL.